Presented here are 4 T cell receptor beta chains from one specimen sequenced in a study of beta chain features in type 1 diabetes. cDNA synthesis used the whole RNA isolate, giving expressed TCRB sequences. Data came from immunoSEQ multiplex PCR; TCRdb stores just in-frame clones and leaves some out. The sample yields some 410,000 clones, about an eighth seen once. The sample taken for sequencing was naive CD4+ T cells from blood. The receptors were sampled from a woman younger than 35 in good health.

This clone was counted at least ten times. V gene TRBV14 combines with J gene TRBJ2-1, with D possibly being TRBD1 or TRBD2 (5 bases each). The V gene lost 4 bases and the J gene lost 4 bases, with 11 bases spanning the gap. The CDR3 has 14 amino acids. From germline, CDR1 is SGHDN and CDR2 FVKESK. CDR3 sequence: CASSPRGKYNEQFF. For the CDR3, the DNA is TGTGCCAGCAGCCCCCGGGGCAAGTACAATGAGCAGTTCTTC.

CDR3 region: CASSPRFSRETQYF. CDR3 DNA sequence: TGTGCCAGCAGCCCCCGTTTTAGTAGGGAGACCCAGTACTTC. The chain is built from TRBV9 and TRBJ2-5; D is ambiguous. Deletions cut 4 bases from V and 5 bases from J, with 15 bases between. The CDR3 sequence is 14 residues long. CDR1 and CDR2 from the germline V gene are SGDLS and YYNGEE.

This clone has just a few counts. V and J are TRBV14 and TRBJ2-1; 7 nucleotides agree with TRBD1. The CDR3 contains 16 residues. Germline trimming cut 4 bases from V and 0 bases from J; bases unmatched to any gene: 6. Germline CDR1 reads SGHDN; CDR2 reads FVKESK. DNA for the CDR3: TGTGCCAGCAGCCTGACGGGACAGTCCTCCTACAATGAGCAGTTCTTC. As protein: CASSLTGQSSYNEQFF.

The CDR3 reads CSVEKVMNTEAFF. The CDR3 region has the DNA TGCAGCGTTGAAAAGGTGATGAACACTGAAGCTTTCTTT. The chain combines TRBV29-1 with TRBJ1-1; D uncertain. The CDR3 totals 13 residues. Trimming removed 2 bases from V and 0 bases from J, with 7 bases in between. Germline V CDR1 and CDR2: SQVTM, ANQGSEA.